Here is one T cell receptor (beta chain) with its context. It lacks a known antigen. No quality values exist for individual bases; no much larger clone is one base distant. The data derive from a study of shared clonotypes between healthy human individuals (dated by TCRdb to the early 2020s). The study in broad terms: The cohort included a few men and a couple of women between 18 and 49 years of age. Libraries were prepared and TCR repertoires were sequenced by different laboratories using diverse techniques, in order to increase sequencing depth and limit assay-specific biases. The study deeply sequenced blood TCR repertoires of five healthy adults to estimate repertoire size and the extent of clonotype sharing between individuals. Between about 0.9 and 9 billion PBMCs per donor were obtained by leukapheresis. For each donor, three plates each were used for CD4 naive and CD4 memory, two plates were used for CD8 naive, and one plate was used for CD8 memory.

TCR CDR3 regions were amplified from genomic DNA by multiplex PCR using the deep immunoSEQ assay. For each cell subset, the extracted genomic DNA was distributed evenly across all wells of several immunoSEQ 96-well plates, and each plate served as one replicate. Each replicate PCR for sorted subsets received around 210 ng genomic DNA, equal to tens of thousands of T cell genomes. Purified libraries were measured with a Qubit 3.0 fluorometer, size-checked on a Bioanalyzer 2100, and measured again with the KAPA Library Quantification kit. A separate single-read 150-cycle Illumina NextSeq 550 flow cell was used to sequence each immunoSEQ 96-well plate. The published analysis was carried out like this. Because only junctional sequences without quality scores were contained in the immunoSEQ output, filtering matching that applied to full-length reads could not be performed. To assign V/J genes and CDR3, sequences were annotated against IMGT germline references using PyIR, a Python wrapper for IgBLAST v1.9. Reads with weak V/J assignments (E-value above 1e-6), missing CDR3, stop codons, out-of-frame junctions, or ambiguous translated residues were removed. A V3J clonotype was defined by an identical inferred V gene, J gene, and CDR3 amino acid sequence. To compute the percentage overlap between repertoires, the number of shared unique clonotypes was divided by the size of the smaller repertoire. Richness of each repertoire was evaluated using RTK rarefaction, the Chao1 estimator, and Recon v2.1 estimates of unobserved clonotypes. Generation probabilities were computed with OLGA for all TCRbeta clonotypes obtained by the gDNA method from a handful of donors. TCRdb stores this immuneACCESS table with in-frame sequences only. Part of the clones is absent; in the studies checked, under half of the shortfall reflects unresolved V genes, and no reason is known for the rest. V, J and clone size are taken as reported in that table, and D and trimming were inferred from the DNA itself. The table for this sample lists about 2.4 million clones; 93% of them were counted only once. 0.35% to 0.45% of the sample is in the top ten clones.

Trimming accounts for 6 bases at V and 3 bases at J, while the number of junction bases matched to no gene is 9. Taken from the germline V gene, the CDR1 and CDR2 loops are MNHNS and SASEGT. Counted from cysteine to phenylalanine, this CDR3 has 15 amino acids. Only the CDR3 region is kept as DNA, spanning 45 bases read in frame from base 1. The donors were healthy, HIV-negative adults who had no recently reported acute infections or vaccinations. Every donor was a Caucasian adult residing in Nashville, Tennessee, USA. Magnetic negative selection was used to enrich CD4+ T cells, after which naive cells were positively selected on CD45RA and the negative fraction became the memory subset. Blood was obtained by leukapheresis, after which PBMCs were separated by Ficoll-Histopaque density gradient centrifugation and cryopreserved in liquid nitrogen vapor phase. Analytical flow cytometry was used to check the purity and quantity of each magnetically sorted T cell population. Each sorted fraction had its genomic DNA isolated and then quantified by UV absorbance on a Nanodrop 2000c.

The paper's findings and limits, for the study overall: Clonotypes shared by all four sorted-subset donors showed higher generation probabilities than non-shared clonotypes. Sampling was restricted to blood, and TCR repertoires in tissues likely differ from the TCR repertoires found in blood. Incomplete sequencing was indicated by rarefaction of sorted-subset datasets, despite the large sequencing depth. Sharing across several donors was observed for about 5% of naive CD4, under 4% of naive CD8, 2% to 2.5% of memory CD4, and around 0.4% of memory CD8 clonotypes. Pairwise subsampling led to the expectation that sequencing depth would affect the degree of clonotype sharing among donors. Larger estimated clonotype richness was generally found for naive subsets than for memory subsets. The small number of donors limited the genetic and exposure-history diversity represented.

This sequence was found in a man in his late teens or twenties in good health. Some clones in this sample may be carry-over from other donors' samples. The chain was built from TRBV6-1 and TRBJ2-7, and 9 bases in between align with TRBD1. The sequenced sample consisted of naive CD4+ T cells from PBMCs. The sample's cell subset or site label is to be understood as: CD45RA+ positively selected. The encoded CDR3 is CASRATGTGYYEQYF. The nucleotide sequence is given as TGTGCCAGCAGAGCTACCGGGACAGGGTACTACGAGCAGTACTTC.